This TCR beta chain stems from a study of CD4+ T cells in melanoma. Overall study findings and caveats: CD8+ T cell, macrophage and B cell function reportedly correlated with neoantigen-specific CD4+ T cells. Diverse differentiation states were reported for melanoma neoantigen-specific CD4+ T cells.

Trimming pared 2 bases from V and 4 bases from J, leaving 6 bases between. The length of the CDR3 is 12 residues. In germline, CDR1 is SNHLY, CDR2 FYNNEI. Sequencing used immunoSEQ multiplex PCR; TCRdb keeps in-frame clones, though not all of them. Among about 140,000 clones listed, roughly 91% were seen once. As regards this clone: Antigen specificity is unknown.

The TCR comes from a human donor with melanoma. The J gene is TRBJ2-7, the V gene TRBV2; D possibly corresponds to TRBD1 (5 bases). DNA for the CDR3: TGTGCCAGCAGTGAAAGGGGTTACGAGCAGTACTTC. This gives the protein CASSERGYEQYF.